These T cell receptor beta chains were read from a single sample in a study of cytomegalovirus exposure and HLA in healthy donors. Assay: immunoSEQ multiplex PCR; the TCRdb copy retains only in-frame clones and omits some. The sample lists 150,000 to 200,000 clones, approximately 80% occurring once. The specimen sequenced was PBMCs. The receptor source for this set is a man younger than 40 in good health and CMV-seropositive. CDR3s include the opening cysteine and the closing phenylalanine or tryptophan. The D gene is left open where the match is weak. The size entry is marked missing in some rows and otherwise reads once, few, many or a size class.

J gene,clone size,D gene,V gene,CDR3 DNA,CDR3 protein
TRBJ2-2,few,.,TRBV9,TGTGCCAGCAGCCCTCAGGTCTTAGACACCGGGGAGCTGTTTTTT,CASSPQVLDTGELFF
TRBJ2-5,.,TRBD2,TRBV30,TGTGCCTGGAGTCCTAGCGGAGAAGAGACCCAGTACTTC,CAWSPSGEETQYF
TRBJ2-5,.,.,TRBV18,TGTGCCAGCTCACCCCTACGGGGAGTACGGGAGACCCAGTACTTC,CASSPLRGVRETQYF
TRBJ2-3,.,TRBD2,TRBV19,TGTGCCAGTAGTCCACTAGCGGGAGAAACAGATACGCAGTATTTT,CASSPLAGETDTQYF
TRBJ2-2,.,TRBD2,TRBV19,TGTGCCAGTACTCTAGGACTAGCGGGAGCCACGTACACCGGGGAGCTGTTTTTT,CASTLGLAGATYTGELFF
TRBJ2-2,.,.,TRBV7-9,TGTGCCAGCAGCTCCCTGTTGTCCACCGGGGAGCTGTTTTTT,CASSSLLSTGELFF
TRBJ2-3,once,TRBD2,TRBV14,TGTGCCAGCAGCCAGATGATCAGCGGGGGATACACAGATACGCAGTATTTT,CASSQMISGGYTDTQYF
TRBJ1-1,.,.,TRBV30,TGTGCCTGGAGTCAAGAGAGGGACACTGAAGCTTTCTTT,CAWSQERDTEAFF
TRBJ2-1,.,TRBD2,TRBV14,TGTGCCAGCAGCCAAGTTGCGGGAGGGCCCAGTGAGCAGTTCTTC,CASSQVAGGPSEQFF
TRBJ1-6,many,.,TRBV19,TGTGCCAGTTCCTCCGGTAGTGACGGACAAAATTCACCCCTCCACTTT,CASSSGSDGQNSPLHF
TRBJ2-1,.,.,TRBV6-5,TGTGCCAGCAGGCCACAGGGCGTGATGATCAATGAGCAGTTCTTC,CASRPQGVMINEQFF
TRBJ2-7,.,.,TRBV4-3,TGCGCCAGCAGCCAAGATCTGGGAGCCTACGAGCAGTACTTC,CASSQDLGAYEQYF
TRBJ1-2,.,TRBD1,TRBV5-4,TGTGCCAGCAGCCACCGCCTAAGGGGGCTATTGGGCTACACCTTC,CASSHRLRGLLGYTF
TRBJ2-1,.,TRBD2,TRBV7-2,TGTGCCAGCAGCTTAATCGCGGTAGCGGGGGGCTACAATGAGCAGTTCTTC,CASSLIAVAGGYNEQFF
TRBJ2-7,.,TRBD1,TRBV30,TGTGCGTACAGGGGGAGCTCCTACGAGCAGTACTTC,CAYRGSSYEQYF
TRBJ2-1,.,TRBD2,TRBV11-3,TGTGCCAGCAGCTTAGGTGGGGCTAGCGGGAGCTTTAAGCAGTTCTTC,CASSLGGASGSFKQFF
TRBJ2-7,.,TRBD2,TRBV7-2,TGTGCCAGCAGCCCTTCGGGGACTAGCGTTAACGAGCAGTACTTC,CASSPSGTSVNEQYF
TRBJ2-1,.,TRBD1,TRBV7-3,TGTGCCAGCAGCCTCTCGGGACAGGGGGGGCATGAGCAGTTCTTC,CASSLSGQGGHEQFF
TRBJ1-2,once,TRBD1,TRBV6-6,TGTGCCAGCAGTTACGTTTCAGGGGGCGATGGCTACACCTTC,CASSYVSGGDGYTF
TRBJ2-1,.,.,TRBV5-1,TGCGCCAGCTGCTTGTGGTCTGGCGGCCCCGGAATCCCAAACAATGAGCAGTTCTTC,CASCLWSGGPGIPNNEQFF
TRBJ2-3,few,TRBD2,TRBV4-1,TGCGCCAGCAGCCCCTCGGCGGCGGGAGGAGGAGCAGATACGCAGTATTTT,CASSPSAAGGGADTQYF
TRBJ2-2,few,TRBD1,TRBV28,TGTGCCGGATCCGGACAGGTCGGCACCGGGGAGCTGTTTTTT,CAGSGQVGTGELFF
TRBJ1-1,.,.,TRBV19,TGTGCCAGTAGGTGGGGGGGCTTCACTGAAGCTTTCTTT,CASRWGGFTEAFF
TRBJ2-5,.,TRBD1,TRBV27,TGTGCCGGGTCTTGGGACAGAACTTACCAAGAGACCCAGTACTTC,CAGSWDRTYQETQYF
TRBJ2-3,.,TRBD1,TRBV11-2,TGTGCCAGCAGCCTAGGACAGGGGACAGCAGATACGCAGTATTTT,CASSLGQGTADTQYF
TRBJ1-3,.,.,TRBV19,TGTGCCAGTAGTATATGGGGAGGATCTGGAAACACCATATATTTT,CASSIWGGSGNTIYF
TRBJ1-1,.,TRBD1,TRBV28,TGTGCCAGCAGTTTATTCCGGGACAGATCGAACACTGAAGCTTTCTTT,CASSLFRDRSNTEAFF
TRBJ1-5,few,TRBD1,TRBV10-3,TGTGCCATCAGTCAAGGACAGGTGGGTCAGCCCCAGCATTTT,CAISQGQVGQPQHF
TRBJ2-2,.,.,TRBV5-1,TGCGCCAGCAGCTTGGCCCCAGACGGGGAGCTGTTTTTT,CASSLAPDGELFF
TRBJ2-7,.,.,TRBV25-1,TGTGCCAGCATGGATAGCGCCCGCTCCTACGAGCAGTACTTC,CASMDSARSYEQYF
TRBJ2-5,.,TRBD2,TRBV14,TGTGCCAGCAGCCAGGGTCGGTCTAGCGGATTCCAAGAGACCCAGTACTTC,CASSQGRSSGFQETQYF
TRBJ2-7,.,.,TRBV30,TGTGCCTGGAGTAGGTGGGCCTCCTCCTACGAGCAGTACTTC,CAWSRWASSYEQYF
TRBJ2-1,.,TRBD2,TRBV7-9,TGTGCCAGCAGCTTAGTGATTAGCGGGGGGATTGACAATGAGCAGTTCTTC,CASSLVISGGIDNEQFF
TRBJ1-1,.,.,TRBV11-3,TGTGCCAGCAGCTTCGAAAGGGCGGTTTGGAGGACTGAAGCTTTCTTT,CASSFERAVWRTEAFF
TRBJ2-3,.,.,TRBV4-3,TGCGCCAGCAGCCAGGGCCTAGCAGGCACAGATACGCAGTATTTT,CASSQGLAGTDTQYF
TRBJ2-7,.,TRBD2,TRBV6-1,TGTGCCAGCAGTGCCGGGACTAGGTTCTACGAGCAGTACTTC,CASSAGTRFYEQYF
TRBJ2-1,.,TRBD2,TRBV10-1,TGCGCCAGCAGTGAGTCCAGGACTAGCGGACACAATGAGCAGTTCTTC,CASSESRTSGHNEQFF
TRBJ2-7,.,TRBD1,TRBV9,TGTGCCAGCAGCGCCGATCCGGGACAGGGCTACGAGCAGTACTTC,CASSADPGQGYEQYF
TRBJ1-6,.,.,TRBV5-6,TGTGCCAGCAGCTTGGCGGGAATAGGAACCAATAATTCACCCCTCCACTTT,CASSLAGIGTNNSPLHF
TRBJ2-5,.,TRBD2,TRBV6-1,TGTGCCAGCAGTGAAGCGCTGACTAGCGGATGCCAAGAGACCCAGTACTTC,CASSEALTSGCQETQYF
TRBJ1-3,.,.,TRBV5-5,TGTGCCAGCAGCTTTGTACAGGACTCTGGAAACACCATATATTTT,CASSFVQDSGNTIYF
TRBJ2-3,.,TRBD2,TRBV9,TGTGCCAGCAGCGCGGGACTAGCGCACACAGATACGCAGTATTTT,CASSAGLAHTDTQYF
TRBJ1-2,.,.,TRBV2,TGTGCCAGCAGTGAAGGGGTAGCGAATTGGGGCTACACCTTC,CASSEGVANWGYTF
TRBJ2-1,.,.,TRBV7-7,TGTGCCAGCAGCTCCACAGTTTACAATGAGCAGTTCTTC,CASSSTVYNEQFF
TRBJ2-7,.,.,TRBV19,TGTGCCAGTAGTGTCGGCAGGGCGTACGAGCAGTACTTC,CASSVGRAYEQYF
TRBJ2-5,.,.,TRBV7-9,TGTGCCAGCAGCCCACTGATGGGGGGAGAGACCCAGTACTTC,CASSPLMGGETQYF
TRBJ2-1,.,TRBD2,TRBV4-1,TGCGCCAGCAGCCAAGAGAGTACCGGACTAGCGGAACCGAATGAGCAGTTCTTC,CASSQESTGLAEPNEQFF
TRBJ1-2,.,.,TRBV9,TGTGCCAGCAGCGTAGACAGACAACCTTATGGCTACACCTTC,CASSVDRQPYGYTF
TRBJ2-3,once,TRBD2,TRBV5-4,TGTGCCAGCAGCCTGGGACTAGCGGGAGAAACAGATACGCAGTATTTT,CASSLGLAGETDTQYF
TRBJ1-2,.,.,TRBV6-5,TGTGCCAGCACCGAGGGACAAAACTATGGCTACACCTTC,CASTEGQNYGYTF
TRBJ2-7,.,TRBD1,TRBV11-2,TGTGCCAGCAGCCAGGACAGGGGAGGCTCCTACGAGCAGTACTTC,CASSQDRGGSYEQYF
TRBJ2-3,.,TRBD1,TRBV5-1,TGCGCCAGCAGCCTCTATCCGGGACAGGGGGCTTATACGCAGTATTTT,CASSLYPGQGAYTQYF
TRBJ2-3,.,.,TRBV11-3,TGTGCCAGCAGCTTAGATGCGGGCGGAGGAAGGAGCACAGATACGCAGTATTTT,CASSLDAGGGRSTDTQYF
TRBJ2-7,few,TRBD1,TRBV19,TGTGCCAGTAGTATAGAGGTCCCGGGACAGGGGAGACACGAGCAGTACTTC,CASSIEVPGQGRHEQYF
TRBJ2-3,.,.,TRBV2,TGTGCCAGCAGTCCCTCCTTAACTAGCACAGATACGCAGTATTTT,CASSPSLTSTDTQYF
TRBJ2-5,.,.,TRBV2,TGTGCCAGCACTTCAGGTGTGGGCAGGGTAGGAGAGACCCAGTACTTC,CASTSGVGRVGETQYF
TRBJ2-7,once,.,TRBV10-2,TGCGCCAGCAGTGACGTTAACACCAACTACGAGCAGTACTTC,CASSDVNTNYEQYF
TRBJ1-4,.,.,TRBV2,TGTGCCAGCAGCCACCGGCAGCGGGTAAATGAAAAACTGTTTTTT,CASSHRQRVNEKLFF
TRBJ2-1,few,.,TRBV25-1,TGTGCCAGCAGTGAACGAGGCCCGGTAACTCACTCCTACAATGAGCAGTTCTTC,CASSERGPVTHSYNEQFF
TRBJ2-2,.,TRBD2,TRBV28,TGTGCCAGCAGTTTCCTCGAGACTAGCGGGAGGACCGGGGAGCTGTTTTTT,CASSFLETSGRTGELFF